This T cell receptor (beta chain) comes out of a study of beta chain features in type 1 diabetes. General study points: Moderately but significantly shorter TCRB CDR3s were found in Type 1 diabetes patients in all four CD4+ subsets. Patients and controls would share equally any PCR tilt toward shorter templates. When VDJ junctions were examined, type 1 diabetes patients showed fewer insertions and more deletions.

Every bit of the isolated RNA underwent reverse transcription, so sequencing read expressed TCRB transcripts. TCRdb's table, derived via immunoSEQ multiplex PCR, lists solely in-frame clones and lacks some. This table holds over 200,000 clones, 9.5% to 13% found once. Notes on this clone: Its antigen is undetermined. Other nucleotide sequences in the sample specify the same CDR3.

The J segment lost 4 bases and the V segment lost 2 bases, leaving 1 base of the junction unmatched. The CDR3 runs 13 residues. The V gene's germline CDR1 is GTSNPN and CDR2 SVGIG (reference sequence). This chain joins TRBV30 and TRBJ1-5; 8 positions agree with TRBD1. The sequenced sample consisted of naive CD4+ T cells from blood. This clonotype was sampled from a man aged 25 to 40 with type 1 diabetes. CDR3 region: CAWSRTGNQPQHF. The CDR3 nucleotides read TGTGCCTGGAGTCGGACAGGGAATCAGCCCCAGCATTTT. The full variable domain, its missing parts supplied by reference TRBV30 and TRBJ1-5, is SQTIHQWPATLVQPVGSPLSLECTVEGTSNPNLYWYRQAAGRGLQLLFYSVGIGQISSEVPQNLSASRPQDRQFILSSKKLLLSDSGFYLCAWSRTGNQPQHFGDGTRLSIL.